The 31 T cell receptor beta chains reported below all come from one sample, sequenced in a study of blood T cells in healthy people across ages. Primed by a sample-barcoded 5' primer and a J-beta primer mix, a second PCR proceeded for about 6 to 11 cycles. TCRdb reanalysed the 5' RACE reads using MiXCR and keeps one entry per CDR3 protein. The repertoire has about 840,000 distinct CDR3 sequences, about 29% of them found once; the top ten carry roughly 10%. These data also formed part of another study, on T cells of mothers and their children.

The sequenced sample was blood. The receptors derive from a woman between 40 and 55 years old in good health.

The chain links TRBV5-1 to TRBJ2-7; 7 bases agree with TRBD1. V trimming: 5 bases; J trimming: 2 bases; junction bases outside the gene matches: 4. The V gene's germline CDR1 is SGHRS and CDR2 YFSETQ. This CDR3 region has 13 residues. CDR3 DNA sequence: TGCGCCAGCAGGGACAGGATGACCTACGAGCAGTACTTC. This gives the protein CASRDRMTYEQYF.

This clonotype was found once. The gene calls are TRBV20-1 and TRBJ2-5; D possibly corresponds to TRBD2 (5 bases). The length of the CDR3 is 16 residues. The V gene's germline CDR1 is DFQATT and CDR2 SNEGSKA (reference sequence). The ends were cut back, 2 bases at V and 3 bases at J, with 19 bases in the middle. As DNA, the CDR3 is TGCAGTGCTAGACCGAGACCTACCTTGGGAGAAGAGACCCAGTACTTC. Its translation: CSARPRPTLGEETQYF.

There are a few counts of this clonotype. The chain couples TRBV14 to TRBJ1-1; D is unresolved. V shed 6 bases and J shed 1 base, with 12 bases lying between them. Germline assignment: CDR1 SGHDN and CDR2 FVKESK. There are 14 residues in the CDR3. CDR3 nucleotide sequence: TGTGCCAGCAGACTAGCACTCGAGAACACTGAAGCTTTCTTT. Its protein is CASRLALENTEAFF.

Worth noting for this clonotype: This clone may be a read error of a much larger clone one base away. V is TRBV6-6 and J is TRBJ2-7; 8 bases agree with TRBD2. The CDR3 extends over 14 amino acids. Germline V CDR1 and CDR2: MNHNY, SVGAGI (reference sequence). CDR3: CASRRTGGAYERYF. The CDR3 coding sequence is TGTGCCAGCAGACGAACCGGGGGGGCCTACGAGCGGTACTTC.

A few counts support this clonotype. This chain links TRBV20-1 with TRBJ1-3; D not certain. CDR3 length equals 13 residues. Germline CDR1 DFQATT, CDR2 SNEGSKA (reference sequence). Trimming shortened V by 0 bases and J by 1 base, and 4 bases separated the two germline ends. The CDR3 DNA is TGCAGTGCTAGAGATGGTTCTGGAAACACCATATATTTT. Translated, it gives CSARDGSGNTIYF.

This clonotype appeared a few times. This chain connects TRBV2 to TRBJ1-1, with 7 bases lining up with TRBD1. Trimming removed 2 bases from V and 5 bases from J; junction bases left unmatched: 8. In germline, CDR1 is SNHLY, CDR2 FYNNEI. The CDR3 has 15 residues. CDR3 coding DNA: TGTGCCAGCAGTGAACGGCCAGGGGGTGGAACTGAAGCTTTCTTT. Its protein is CASSERPGGGTEAFF.

This clonotype was counted many times. The gene calls are TRBV20-1 and TRBJ1-2; the D gene is possibly TRBD1 (6 bases). The germline gives CDR1 DFQATT, CDR2 SNEGSKA (reference sequence). The CDR3 loop spans 14 amino acids. Trimming removed 5 bases at V and 2 bases at J, with 15 bases between. CDR3 sequence (DNA): TGCAGTGCTCCCAGACGGGACACCAACTATGGCTACACCTTC. Amino acids: CSAPRRDTNYGYTF.

This chain joins TRBV3-1 and TRBJ2-3; D is undetermined. The germline V gene has CDR1 LGHDT and CDR2 YNNKEL (reference sequence). CDR3 length equals 14 residues. V lost 1 base and J 6 bases, leaving 11 bases between the germline ends. CDR3 nucleotide sequence: TGTGCCAGCAGCCAAGCCTTGAGTAGGGATACGCAGTATTTT. Translation: CASSQALSRDTQYF.

This clonotype occurred many times. The chain joins TRBV29-1 to TRBJ2-7; TRBD1 matches at 7 bases. This CDR3 contains 14 residues. Germline V gene sequence: CDR1 SQVTM, CDR2 ANQGSEA. After removal of 6 bases from V and 1 base from J, the junction contained 9 bases not matched to a gene. The CDR3 is CSVQLRDRSYEQYF. The CDR3 bases are TGCAGCGTACAGCTCCGGGACAGATCCTACGAGCAGTACTTC.

This clonotype appeared many times. V is TRBV20-1 and J is TRBJ2-1; perhaps TRBD2 as D (6 bases). The CDR3 is 13 residues long. V lost 6 bases to trimming and J lost 4 bases, with 13 bases between them. Germline loops: CDR1 DFQATT, CDR2 SNEGSKA (reference sequence). In DNA form, the CDR3 reads TGCAGTGCCAAAGGGACTTTATACAATGAGCAGTTCTTC. It yields the protein CSAKGTLYNEQFF.

The chain is built from TRBV20-1 and TRBJ1-4; D perhaps matches TRBD1 (6 bases). Germline V gene sequence: CDR1 DFQATT, CDR2 SNEGSKA (reference sequence). The CDR3 totals 15 residues. The V gene lost 6 bases and the J gene lost 8 bases, with 22 bases spanning the gap. This CDR3 is CSAAKGAGAGEKLFF. The CDR3 nucleotides are TGCAGTGCCGCCAAAGGGGCAGGGGCGGGCGAAAAACTGTTTTTT.

The table lists this clonotype with a few counts. This chain connects TRBV5-1 to TRBJ1-2; 7 bases map to TRBD1. CDR1 is SGHRS and CDR2 is YFSETQ in the germline V gene. With V trimmed by 0 bases and J by 8 bases, 7 bases remained unmatched. The CDR3 has 14 residues. CDR3 protein: CASSLGQGLDGYTF. As DNA, the CDR3 is TGCGCCAGCAGCTTGGGACAGGGTTTGGACGGCTACACCTTC.

CDR3 amino acids: CASSRLRGTGDFF. The CDR3 DNA follows: TGTGCCAGCAGCCGCCTCCGGGGGACCGGAGATTTCTTT. V and J are TRBV28 and TRBJ1-1; TRBD1 is a possible D gene (5 bases). V lost 6 bases, J lost 13 bases, and 21 bases lay in between. This CDR3 is built from 13 residues. Germline V gene data show CDR1 as MDHEN and CDR2 as SYDVKM.

The V gene is TRBV28, the J gene TRBJ2-5; 9 nucleotides agree with TRBD2. Germline CDR1 and CDR2: MDHEN and SYDVKM. Germline trimming cut 6 bases from V and 5 bases from J; bases unmatched to any gene: 7. This CDR3 is built from 14 residues. CDR3: CASSLVAGGETQYF. The CDR3, as DNA: TGTGCCAGCAGCTTAGTCGCGGGGGGGGAGACCCAGTACTTC.

The table lists this clonotype with a few counts. The chain recombines TRBV28 with TRBJ1-1; D is unresolved. Trimming removed 5 bases from V and 3 bases from J, with 10 bases in between. The CDR3 covers 13 residues. The V gene's germline CDR1 is MDHEN and CDR2 SYDVKM. CDR3 in DNA: TGTGCCAGCAGTCCCCACGGGTACACTGAAGCTTTCTTT. Encoded protein: CASSPHGYTEAFF. The full variable domain, in which reference TRBV28 and TRBJ1-1 provide the parts outside the CDR3, is DVKVTQSSRYLVKRTGEKVFLECVQDMDHENMFWYRQDPGLGLRLIYFSYDVKMKEKGDIPEGYSVSREKKERFSLILESASTNQTSMYLCASSPHGYTEAFFGQGTRLTVV.

This clonotype occurred once. This may be a read error: a much more frequent sequence differs by one nucleotide. V is TRBV7-2 and J is TRBJ2-1; possible D gene TRBD1, 5 bases. The CDR3 contains 12 residues. Trimming shortened V by 5 bases and J by 9 bases, and 11 bases separated the two germline ends. Germline-derived CDR1 and CDR2 are SGHTA and FQGNSA. In DNA, the CDR3 is TGTGCCAGCAGCCTGTCAGGGATTGAGCAGTTCTTC. Translating it yields CASSLSGIEQFF.

Details on this clonotype: This may arise from a read error, as a much more abundant clone is one base away. DNA for the CDR3: TGTGCCAGCTCACCATGGGCAGGGCGCTCCTACGAGCAGTACTTC. Its protein is CASSPWAGRSYEQYF. The chain recombines TRBV18 with TRBJ2-7, with a weak D call TRBD1 (5 bases). The length of the CDR3 is 15 residues. Trimming pared 2 bases from V and 0 bases from J, leaving 11 bases between. Germline V lookup: CDR1 KGHSH, CDR2 LQKENI.

The chain links TRBV20-1 to TRBJ2-5; unclear D gene. The CDR3 runs 12 residues. Germline V gene data show CDR1 as DFQATT and CDR2 as SNEGSKA (reference sequence). V shed 4 bases and J shed 5 bases, with 11 bases lying between them. CDR3 region: CSAITLGETQYF. The DNA of the CDR3 is TGCAGTGCTATAACCCTGGGGGAGACCCAGTACTTC.

Only a few counts were recorded for this clonotype. The chain joins TRBV9 to TRBJ2-1, with TRBD1 as a possible D gene (6 bases). Between the trimmed V and J ends, which lost 0 bases and 3 bases, there was a span of 10 bases. This CDR3 region has 15 residues. Germline V gives CDR1 SGDLS, CDR2 YYNGEE. The CDR3 sequence: CASSVAGVNYNEQFF. The CDR3 DNA follows: TGTGCCAGCAGCGTAGCAGGGGTAAACTACAATGAGCAGTTCTTC. The whole variable domain, remainder taken from reference TRBV9 and TRBJ2-1, is DSGVTQTPKHLITATGQRVTLRCSPRSGDLSVYWYQQSLDQGLQFLIQYYNGEERAKGNILERFSAQQFPDLHSELNLSSLELGDSALYFCASSVAGVNYNEQFFGPGTRLTVL.

This clonotype was seen a few times. The rearrangement uses TRBV9 and TRBJ2-3; 8 positions match TRBD1. The CDR3 is 16 residues long. Germline loops: CDR1 SGDLS, CDR2 YYNGEE. With V trimmed by 3 bases and J by 2 bases, 8 bases remained unmatched. This CDR3 is CASSESGGADTDTQYF. In nucleotides, the CDR3 is TGTGCCAGCAGCGAGTCAGGGGGCGCCGACACAGATACGCAGTATTTT.

The table lists this clonotype with a few counts. V is TRBV10-3 and J is TRBJ1-2; maybe TRBD1 (5 bases). This CDR3 has 13 amino acids. Trimming stripped 7 bases from V and 6 bases from J, with 15 bases between. The germline CDR1 and CDR2 sequences are ENHRY and SYGVKD. As DNA, the CDR3 is TGTGCCATCAATAGGGGATCGCTCAATGGCTACACCTTC. It translates to CAINRGSLNGYTF.

There are a few counts of this clonotype. The chain links TRBV14 to TRBJ1-1; D is uncertain. CDR3 length: 14 residues. CDR1 SGHDN and CDR2 FVKESK come from the germline V gene. V was cut by 4 bases and J by 5 bases, with 14 bases left in between. The CDR3 DNA reads TGTGCCAGCAGCCGCAAACAGCGGGGAACTGAAGCTTTCTTT. It specifies CASSRKQRGTEAFF.

This clonotype came up many times. V is TRBV20-1 and J is TRBJ2-1; 12 bases fit TRBD1. V was pared by 1 base and J by 10 bases, with 5 bases of the junction left unmatched. CDR1 and CDR2 from the germline V gene are DFQATT and SNEGSKA (reference sequence). The CDR3 length is 14 residues. The DNA of the CDR3 is TGCAGTGCTAGAGTTCCCGGGACAGGGGGCGAGCAGTTCTTC. Amino acids: CSARVPGTGGEQFF.

Worth noting for this clonotype: A much bigger clone sits one base away, suggesting this may be a read error. This sequence joins TRBV5-6 and TRBJ2-5, with D perhaps TRBD2 (5 bases). The CDR3 is 13 amino acids. Germline CDR1 reads SGHDT; CDR2 reads YYEEEE. V gave up 5 bases and J gave up 7 bases, with 15 bases separating them. CDR3: CASRVEREGTQYF. The CDR3 coding sequence is TGTGCCAGCAGGGTGGAGAGGGAAGGGACCCAGTACTTC.

This clonotype came up many times. This chain joins TRBV5-1 and TRBJ2-5, with 13 bases aligning to TRBD2. With 5 bases clipped from V and 4 bases from J, the junction kept 5 bases outside the gene matches. The V gene's germline CDR1 is SGHRS and CDR2 YFSETQ. This CDR3 spans 15 amino acids. The CDR3 protein is CASRPWTSGGETQYF. CDR3 bases: TGCGCCAGCAGACCTTGGACTAGCGGGGGAGAGACCCAGTACTTC.

As regards this clonotype: No conserved phenylalanine or tryptophan ends this CDR3, so it is likely a read error. The chain links TRBV5-5 to TRBJ2-7; D gene ambiguous. Germline CDR1 SGHKS, CDR2 YYEKEE (reference sequence). The length of the CDR3 is 14 residues. Trimming cost V 0 bases and J 0 bases, with 7 bases left between them. CDR3 nucleotide sequence: TGTGCCAGCAGCTTGGGGGTGAGCTCCTACGAGCAGTACTGC. Amino acid sequence: CASSLGVSSYEQYC.

This clonotype was found many times. The chain is built from TRBV29-1 and TRBJ1-6; 7 nucleotides line up with TRBD1. Germline loops: CDR1 SQVTM, CDR2 ANQGSEA. This CDR3 is 15 amino acids long. The V and J ends lost 8 bases and 7 bases, in that order; junction bases with no gene match: 14. The DNA for the CDR3 is TGCAGCACCCGACAGGGAAGGGATCAGAATTCACCCCTCCACTTT. Protein sequence: CSTRQGRDQNSPLHF.

There are many counts of this clonotype. The genes are TRBV7-3 and TRBJ2-5; D not certain. This CDR3 is 15 amino acids long. Germline assignment: CDR1 SGHTA and CDR2 FQGTGA. V lost 1 base and J lost 3, with 12 bases in between. CDR3 nucleotide sequence: TGTGCCAGCAGCTTAAATCGAGCAGGAGAAGAGACCCAGTACTTC. Translated: CASSLNRAGEETQYF. The full variable domain, with the rest looked up from reference TRBV7-3 and TRBJ2-5, is GAGVSQTPSNKVTEKGKYVELRCDPISGHTALYWYRQSLGQGPEFLIYFQGTGAADDSGLPNDRFFAVRPEGSVSTLKIQRTERGDSAVYLCASSLNRAGEETQYFGPGTRLLVL.

This clonotype has just a few counts. V is TRBV2 and J is TRBJ1-2; TRBD1 is a possible D gene (6 bases). V was shortened by 4 bases and J by 6 bases, with 18 bases between the two germline ends. CDR1 and CDR2 (germline): SNHLY, FYNNEI. There are 15 residues in the CDR3. The CDR3 DNA reads TGTGCCAGCAGTGCGGGAGGGGGTAGTTTGGATGGCTACACCTTC. Protein product: CASSAGGGSLDGYTF.

This clonotype has more than one count but fewer than ten. The chain uses TRBV20-1 and TRBJ1-5; D remains unclear. Germline CDR1 is DFQATT and CDR2 is SNEGSKA (reference sequence). Deletions cut 1 base from V and 4 bases from J, with 11 bases between. The CDR3 is made up of 14 amino acids. The CDR3 loop reads CSARGGSRNQPQHF. CDR3 nucleotide sequence: TGCAGTGCTAGAGGAGGGAGCAGGAATCAGCCCCAGCATTTT.

The chain joins TRBV15 to TRBJ2-2; 7 bases line up with TRBD2. CDR3 length: 16 residues. The trim removed 4 bases at V and 5 bases at J, leaving 10 bases unmatched. Germline CDR1 is LNHNV and CDR2 is YYDKDF (reference sequence). CDR3 nucleotide sequence: TGTGCCACCAGCACCATCTTGGGGGGGAATACCGGGGAGCTGTTTTTT. Residues: CATSTILGGNTGELFF. Full variable domain (outside the CDR3, taken from reference TRBV15 and TRBJ2-2): DAMVIQNPRYQVTQFGKPVTLSCSQTLNHNVMYWYQQKSSQAPKLLFHYYDKDFNNEADTPDNFQSRRPNTSFCFLDIRSPGLGDTAMYLCATSTILGGNTGELFFGEGSRLTVL.